This T cell receptor (beta chain) originates from a study of T cells after yellow fever vaccination. Whole-study findings and limits: Although the secondary response was weaker, it peaked faster, at day 5 versus 15. Only a small proportion of the clonotypes turned up in both the CD4 and the CD8 compartments, likely arising from convergent recombination.

Trimming shortened V by 2 bases and J by 1 base, and 15 bases separated the two germline ends. CDR1 SGHTA and CDR2 FQGNSA come from the germline V gene. The CDR3 is 16 amino acids. The table lists this clonotype with a few counts. Its antigen remains unknown. TCRdb used MiXCR to reprocess the 5' RACE reads, holding one entry per CDR3 protein. The repertoire has about 320,000 distinct CDR3 sequences, approximately 7% of them found once; the top ten carry 18%. The receptor was derived from a man between 18 and 35 years old who received the YFV17D yellow fever vaccine. The J gene is TRBJ2-7, the V gene TRBV7-2, with TRBD2 as a possible D gene (6 bases). The sample consisted of PBMCs, taken around 45 days after the first yellow fever vaccination. This CDR3 is CASSLRPASESYEQYF. The CDR3 DNA follows: TGTGCCAGCAGCTTACGTCCGGCTAGCGAATCCTACGAGCAGTACTTC.